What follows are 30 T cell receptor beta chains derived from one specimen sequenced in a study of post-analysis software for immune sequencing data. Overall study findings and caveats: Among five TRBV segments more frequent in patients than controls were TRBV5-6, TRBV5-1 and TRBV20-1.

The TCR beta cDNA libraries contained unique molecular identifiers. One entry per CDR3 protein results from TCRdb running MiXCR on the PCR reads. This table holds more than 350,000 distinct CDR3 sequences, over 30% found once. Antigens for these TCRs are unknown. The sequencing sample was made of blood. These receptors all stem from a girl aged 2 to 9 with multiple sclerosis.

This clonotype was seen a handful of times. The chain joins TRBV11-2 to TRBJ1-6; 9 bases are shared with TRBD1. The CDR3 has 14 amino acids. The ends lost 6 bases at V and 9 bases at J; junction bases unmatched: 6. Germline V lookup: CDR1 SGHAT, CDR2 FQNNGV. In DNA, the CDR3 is TGTGCCAGCAGTCTTACAGGGGGCGGTTCACCCCTCCACTTT. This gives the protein CASSLTGGGSPLHF.

In DNA form, the CDR3 reads TGTGCCAGCAGGGGGGGGGCGGGCTACAATGAGCAGTTCTTC. Translating gives CASRGGAGYNEQFF. The rearrangement links TRBV12-3 or TRBV12-4 to TRBJ2-1; D perhaps matches TRBD2 (7 bases). The CDR3 consists of 14 residues. V lost 6 bases and J lost 3, with 12 bases in between.

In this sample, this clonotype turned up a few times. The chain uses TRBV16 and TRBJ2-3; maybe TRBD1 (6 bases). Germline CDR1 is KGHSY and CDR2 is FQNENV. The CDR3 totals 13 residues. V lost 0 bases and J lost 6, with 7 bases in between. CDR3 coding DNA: TGTGCCAGCAGCCAATCCAGGGGTGATACGCAGTATTTT. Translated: CASSQSRGDTQYF. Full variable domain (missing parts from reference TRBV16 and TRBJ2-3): GEEVAQTPKHLVRGEGQKAKLYCAPIKGHSYVFWYQQVLKNEFKFLISFQNENVFDETGMPKERFSAKCLPNSPCSLEIQATKLEDSAVYFCASSQSRGDTQYFGPGTRLTVL.

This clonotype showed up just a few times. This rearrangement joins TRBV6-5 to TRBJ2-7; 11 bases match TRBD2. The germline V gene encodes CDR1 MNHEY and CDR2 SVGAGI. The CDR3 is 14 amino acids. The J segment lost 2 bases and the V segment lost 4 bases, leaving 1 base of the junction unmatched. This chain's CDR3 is CASSLTSGAYEQYF. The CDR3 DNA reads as TGTGCCAGCAGTTTGACTAGCGGGGCCTACGAGCAGTACTTC.

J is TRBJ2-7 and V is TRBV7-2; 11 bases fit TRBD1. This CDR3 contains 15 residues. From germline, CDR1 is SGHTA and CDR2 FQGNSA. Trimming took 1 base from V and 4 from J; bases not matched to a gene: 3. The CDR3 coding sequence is TGTGCCAGCAGCTTAGGGGACAGGGGGAGGTACGAGCAGTACTTC. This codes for CASSLGDRGRYEQYF.

The chain's CDR3 is CASSLSGGASDTQYF. The CDR3 DNA is TGTGCCAGCAGTTTATCGGGGGGGGCATCAGATACGCAGTATTTT. The chain employs TRBV27 and TRBJ2-3, with TRBD2 as a possible D gene (7 bases). Trimming cost V 0 bases and J 4 bases, with 11 bases left between them. CDR3 size: 15 residues. Germline V gene data show CDR1 as MNHEY and CDR2 as SMNVEV (reference sequence).

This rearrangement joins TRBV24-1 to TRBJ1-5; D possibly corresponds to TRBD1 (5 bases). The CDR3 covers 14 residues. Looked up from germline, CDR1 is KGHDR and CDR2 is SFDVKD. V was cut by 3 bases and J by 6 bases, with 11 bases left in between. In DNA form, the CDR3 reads TGTGCCACCAGTGATGCTGGTGGGGGTCAGCCCCAGCATTTT. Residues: CATSDAGGGQPQHF.

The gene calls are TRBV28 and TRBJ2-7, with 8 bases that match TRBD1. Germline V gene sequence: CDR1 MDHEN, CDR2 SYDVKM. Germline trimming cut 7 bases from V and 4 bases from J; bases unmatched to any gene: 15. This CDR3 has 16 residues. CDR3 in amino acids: CASNRPGQVREYEQYF. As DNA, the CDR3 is TGTGCCAGCAACAGGCCGGGACAGGTCAGGGAGTACGAGCAGTACTTC.

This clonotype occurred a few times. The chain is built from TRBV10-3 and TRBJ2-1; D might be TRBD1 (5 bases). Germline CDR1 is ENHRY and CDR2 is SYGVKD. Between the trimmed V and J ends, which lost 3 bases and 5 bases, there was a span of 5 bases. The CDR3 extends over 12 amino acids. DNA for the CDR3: TGTGCCATCAGTGACAGGGACAATGAGCAGTTCTTC. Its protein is CAISDRDNEQFF.

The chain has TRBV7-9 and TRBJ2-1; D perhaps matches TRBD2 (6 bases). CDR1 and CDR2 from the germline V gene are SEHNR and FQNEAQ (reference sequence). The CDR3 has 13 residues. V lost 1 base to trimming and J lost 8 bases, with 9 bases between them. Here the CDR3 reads CASSLGLDDEQFF. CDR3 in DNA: TGTGCCAGCAGCTTAGGACTAGATGATGAGCAGTTCTTC.

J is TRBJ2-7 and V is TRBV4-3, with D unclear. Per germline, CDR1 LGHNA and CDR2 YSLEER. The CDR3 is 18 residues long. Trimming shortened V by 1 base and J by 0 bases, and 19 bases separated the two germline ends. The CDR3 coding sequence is TGCGCCAGCAGCCAAGCGTCCGTGAGAAGCTCCGACTCCTACGAGCAGTACTTC. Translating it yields CASSQASVRSSDSYEQYF.

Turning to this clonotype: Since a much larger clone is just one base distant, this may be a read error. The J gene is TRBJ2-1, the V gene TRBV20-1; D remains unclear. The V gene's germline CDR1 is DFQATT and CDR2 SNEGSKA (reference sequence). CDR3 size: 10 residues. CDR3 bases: TGCAGTGCTAGAATGCATGAGCGGTTCTTC. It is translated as CSARMHERFF.

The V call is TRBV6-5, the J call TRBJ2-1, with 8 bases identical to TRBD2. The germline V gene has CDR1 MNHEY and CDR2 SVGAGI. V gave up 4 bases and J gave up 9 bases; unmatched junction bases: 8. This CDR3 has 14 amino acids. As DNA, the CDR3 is TGTGCCAGCAGTTTCGGGACTAGTATCGGTGAGCAGTTCTTC. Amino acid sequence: CASSFGTSIGEQFF.

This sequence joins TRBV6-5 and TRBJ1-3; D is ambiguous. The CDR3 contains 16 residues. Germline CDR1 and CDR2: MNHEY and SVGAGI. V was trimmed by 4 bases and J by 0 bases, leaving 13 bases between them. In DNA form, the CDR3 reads TGTGCCAGCAGTTGCTCGTATCCAGACTCTGGAAACACCATATATTTT. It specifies CASSCSYPDSGNTIYF.

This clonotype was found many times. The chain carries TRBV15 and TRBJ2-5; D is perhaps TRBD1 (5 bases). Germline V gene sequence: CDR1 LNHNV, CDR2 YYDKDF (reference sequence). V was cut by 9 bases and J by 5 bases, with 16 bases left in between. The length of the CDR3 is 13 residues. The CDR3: CATSRQKGETQYF. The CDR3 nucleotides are TGTGCCACATCACGTCAAAAGGGGGAGACCCAGTACTTC.

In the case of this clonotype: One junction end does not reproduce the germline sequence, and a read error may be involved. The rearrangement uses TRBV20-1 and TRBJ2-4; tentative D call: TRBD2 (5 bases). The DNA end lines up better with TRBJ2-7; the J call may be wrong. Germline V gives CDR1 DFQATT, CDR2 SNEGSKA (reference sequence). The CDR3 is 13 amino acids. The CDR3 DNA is TGCAGTGCCAGAGGGCTAGCCTCGTACGAGCAGTACTTC. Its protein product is CSARGLASYEQYF.

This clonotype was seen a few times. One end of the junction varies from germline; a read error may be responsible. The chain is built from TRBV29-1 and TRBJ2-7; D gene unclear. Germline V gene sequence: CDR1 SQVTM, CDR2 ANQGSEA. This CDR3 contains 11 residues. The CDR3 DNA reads TGCAGCGTTGAATACGGATACGCGCAGTACTTC. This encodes CSVEYGYAQYF.

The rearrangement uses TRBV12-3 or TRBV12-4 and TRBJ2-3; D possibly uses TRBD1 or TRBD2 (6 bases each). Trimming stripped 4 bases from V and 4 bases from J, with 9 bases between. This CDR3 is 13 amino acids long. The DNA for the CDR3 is TGTGCCAGCAGTTGGAGGGGGGCAGATACGCAGTATTTT. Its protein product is CASSWRGADTQYF.

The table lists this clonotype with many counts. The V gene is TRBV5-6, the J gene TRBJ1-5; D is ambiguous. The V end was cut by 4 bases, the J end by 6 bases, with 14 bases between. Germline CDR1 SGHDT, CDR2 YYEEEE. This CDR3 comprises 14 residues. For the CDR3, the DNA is TGTGCCAGCAGCCCGGACCAGTTAGCTCAGCCCCAGCATTTT. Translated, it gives CASSPDQLAQPQHF.

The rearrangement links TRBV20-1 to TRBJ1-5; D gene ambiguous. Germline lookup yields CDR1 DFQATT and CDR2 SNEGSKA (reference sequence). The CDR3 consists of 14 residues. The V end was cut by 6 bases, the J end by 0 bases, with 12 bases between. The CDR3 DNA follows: TGCAGTGCCGAAAGCCAGGATAGCAATCAGCCCCAGCATTTT. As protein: CSAESQDSNQPQHF.

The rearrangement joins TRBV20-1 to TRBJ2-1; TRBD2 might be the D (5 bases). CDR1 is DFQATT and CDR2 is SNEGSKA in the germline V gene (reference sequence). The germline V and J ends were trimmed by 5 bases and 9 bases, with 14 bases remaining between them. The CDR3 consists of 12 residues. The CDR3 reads CSAQRDGSEQFF. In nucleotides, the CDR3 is TGCAGTGCTCAACGGGATGGGAGTGAGCAGTTCTTC.

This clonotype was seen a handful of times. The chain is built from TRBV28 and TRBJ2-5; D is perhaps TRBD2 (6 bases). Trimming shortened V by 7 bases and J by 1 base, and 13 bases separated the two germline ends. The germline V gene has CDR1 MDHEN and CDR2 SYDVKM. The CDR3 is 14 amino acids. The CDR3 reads CASITGGCQETQYF. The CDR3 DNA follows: TGTGCCAGCATCACTGGGGGGTGCCAAGAGACCCAGTACTTC.

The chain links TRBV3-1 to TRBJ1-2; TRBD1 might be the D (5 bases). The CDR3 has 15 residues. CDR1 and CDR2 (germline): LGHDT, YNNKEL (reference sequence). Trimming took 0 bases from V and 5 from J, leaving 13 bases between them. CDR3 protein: CASSQEGGRVYGYTF. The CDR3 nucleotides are TGTGCCAGCAGCCAAGAGGGTGGCAGGGTATATGGCTACACCTTC.

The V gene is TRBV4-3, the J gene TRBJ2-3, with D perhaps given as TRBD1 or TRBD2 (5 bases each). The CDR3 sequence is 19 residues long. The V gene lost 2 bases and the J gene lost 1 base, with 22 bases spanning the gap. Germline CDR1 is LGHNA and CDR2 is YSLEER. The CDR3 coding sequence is TGCGCCAGCAGCCAAACGCACCCCGGGGACCAGCTAGGCACAGATACGCAGTATTTT. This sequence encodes CASSQTHPGDQLGTDTQYF.

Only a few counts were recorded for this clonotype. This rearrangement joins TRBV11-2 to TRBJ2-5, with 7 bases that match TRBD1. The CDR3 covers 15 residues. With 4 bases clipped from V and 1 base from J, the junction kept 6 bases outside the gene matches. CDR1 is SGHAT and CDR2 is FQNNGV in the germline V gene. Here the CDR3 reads CASSSTTGPQETQYF. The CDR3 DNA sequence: TGTGCCAGCAGCTCCACGACAGGGCCCCAAGAGACCCAGTACTTC.

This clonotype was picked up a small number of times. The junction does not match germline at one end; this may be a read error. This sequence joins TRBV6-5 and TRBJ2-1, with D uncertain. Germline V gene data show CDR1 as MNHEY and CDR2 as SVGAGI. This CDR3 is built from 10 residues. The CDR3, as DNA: TGTGCCTGCAGTTACCCAGAGCAGTTCTTC. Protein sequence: CACSYPEQFF.

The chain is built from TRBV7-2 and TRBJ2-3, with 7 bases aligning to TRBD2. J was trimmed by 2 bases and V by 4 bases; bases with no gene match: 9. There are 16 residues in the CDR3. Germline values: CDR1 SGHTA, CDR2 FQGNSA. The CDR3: CASSYNPGLSTDTQYF. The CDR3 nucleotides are TGTGCCAGCAGCTACAATCCGGGACTATCCACAGATACGCAGTATTTT.

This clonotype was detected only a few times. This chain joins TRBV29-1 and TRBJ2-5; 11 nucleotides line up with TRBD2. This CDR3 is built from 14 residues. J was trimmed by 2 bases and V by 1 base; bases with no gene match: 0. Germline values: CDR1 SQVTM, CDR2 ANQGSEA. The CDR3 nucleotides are TGCAGCGTTGAAGTAGCGGGAGGGCAAGAGACCCAGTACTTC. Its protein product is CSVEVAGGQETQYF.

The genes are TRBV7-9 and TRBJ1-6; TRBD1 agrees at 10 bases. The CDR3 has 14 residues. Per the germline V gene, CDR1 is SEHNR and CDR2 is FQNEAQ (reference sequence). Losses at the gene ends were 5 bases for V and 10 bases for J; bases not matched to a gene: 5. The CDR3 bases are TGTGCCAGCAGCCCGACGACAGGGGGCTCACCCCTCCACTTT. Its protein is CASSPTTGGSPLHF.

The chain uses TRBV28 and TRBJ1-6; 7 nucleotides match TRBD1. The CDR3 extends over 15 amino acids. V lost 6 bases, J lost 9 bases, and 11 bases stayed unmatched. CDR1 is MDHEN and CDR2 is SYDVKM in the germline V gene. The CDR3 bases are TGTGCCAGCAGACCGGGACAGTCGGTGGTTTCACCCCTCCACTTT. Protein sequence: CASRPGQSVVSPLHF.